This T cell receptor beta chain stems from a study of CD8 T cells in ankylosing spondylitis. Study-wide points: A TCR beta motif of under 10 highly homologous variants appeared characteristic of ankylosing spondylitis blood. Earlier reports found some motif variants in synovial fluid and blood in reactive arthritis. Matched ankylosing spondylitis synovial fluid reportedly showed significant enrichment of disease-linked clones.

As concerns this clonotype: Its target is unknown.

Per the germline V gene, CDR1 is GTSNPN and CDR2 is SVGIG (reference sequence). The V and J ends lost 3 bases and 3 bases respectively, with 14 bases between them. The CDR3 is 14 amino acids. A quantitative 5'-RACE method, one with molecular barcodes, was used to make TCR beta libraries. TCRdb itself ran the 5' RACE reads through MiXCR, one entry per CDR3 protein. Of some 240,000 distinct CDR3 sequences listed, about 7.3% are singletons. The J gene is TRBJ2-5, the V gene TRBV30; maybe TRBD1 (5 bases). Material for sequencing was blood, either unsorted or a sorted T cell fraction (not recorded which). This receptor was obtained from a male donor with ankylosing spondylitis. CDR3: CAWSVSGLKETQYF. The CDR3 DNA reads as TGTGCCTGGAGCGTTTCAGGGCTCAAAGAGACCCAGTACTTC.